These T cell receptor beta chains were read from a single sample in a study of cytomegalovirus exposure and HLA in healthy donors. Libraries were prepared by immunoSEQ multiplex PCR; TCRdb keeps only in-frame clonotypes and omits some of them. The data show some 200,000 clones, roughly 13% seen once. Input material: PBMCs. Receptors were obtained from a middle-aged man in good health and CMV-seropositive. Both conserved end residues are part of each CDR3. Fields, in order: V gene, J gene, D gene, clone size, CDR3 DNA, CDR3 protein. A D gene is named only where the DNA matches it firmly. Clone sizes are given selectively: once, few, many, or a class where the clone is expanded.

V gene: TRBV19; J gene: TRBJ1-5; D gene: .; clone size: .; CDR3 DNA: TGTGCCAGTAGGCGGTATCAGCCCCAGCATTTT; CDR3 protein: CASRRYQPQHF
V gene: TRBV11-2; J gene: TRBJ2-5; D gene: TRBD2; clone size: few; CDR3 DNA: TGTGCCAGCAGCCCGGGGGGGATTTACCAAGAGACCCAGTACTTC; CDR3 protein: CASSPGGIYQETQYF
V gene: TRBV5-6; J gene: TRBJ2-5; D gene: .; clone size: .; CDR3 DNA: TGTGCCAGCAGCTCAGCTATCGGGAACCAAGAGACCCAGTACTTC; CDR3 protein: CASSSAIGNQETQYF
V gene: TRBV30; J gene: TRBJ2-5; D gene: TRBD1; clone size: few; CDR3 DNA: TGTGCCTGGGTCCCGACAGGGTCAGAGACCCAGTACTTC; CDR3 protein: CAWVPTGSETQYF
V gene: TRBV6-1; J gene: TRBJ1-1; D gene: .; clone size: few; CDR3 DNA: TGTGCCAGCAGTGAAGCTTGGAGGGGAGCTGAAGCTTTCTTT; CDR3 protein: CASSEAWRGAEAFF
V gene: TRBV7-2; J gene: TRBJ1-5; D gene: TRBD1; clone size: .; CDR3 DNA: TGTGCCAGCAGCACAGGACAGGGGGCCAATCAGCCCCAGCATTTT; CDR3 protein: CASSTGQGANQPQHF
V gene: TRBV4-1; J gene: TRBJ2-7; D gene: .; clone size: few; CDR3 DNA: TGCGCCAGCAGCCCGACCGACGGCGCGGGTTACGAGCAGTACTTC; CDR3 protein: CASSPTDGAGYEQYF
V gene: TRBV2; J gene: TRBJ2-7; D gene: TRBD1; clone size: .; CDR3 DNA: TGTGCCAGCAGGACAGGGGGCTGGGAGCAGTACTTC; CDR3 protein: CASRTGGWEQYF
V gene: TRBV4-3; J gene: TRBJ2-7; D gene: .; clone size: .; CDR3 DNA: TGCGCCAGCAGCCAAGATCACGCCGGCTCCTACGAGCAGTACTTC; CDR3 protein: CASSQDHAGSYEQYF
V gene: TRBV5-1; J gene: TRBJ1-2; D gene: TRBD1; clone size: few; CDR3 DNA: TGCGCCAGCAGCTTGGATGGGACAGGTTATGGCTACACCTTC; CDR3 protein: CASSLDGTGYGYTF
V gene: TRBV2; J gene: TRBJ1-2; D gene: .; clone size: .; CDR3 DNA: TGTGCCAGCAGCGAAGGGACATCTTACACCTTC; CDR3 protein: CASSEGTSYTF
V gene: TRBV2; J gene: TRBJ2-5; D gene: TRBD1; clone size: few; CDR3 DNA: TGTGCCAGCACCCCCGGGACAGGGGTTGCCCAGTACTTC; CDR3 protein: CASTPGTGVAQYF
V gene: TRBV23-1; J gene: TRBJ1-5; D gene: .; clone size: many; CDR3 DNA: TGCGCCAGCAGTCAATCTGGGGAGGGTCAGCCCCAGCATTTT; CDR3 protein: CASSQSGEGQPQHF
V gene: TRBV7-3; J gene: TRBJ2-4; D gene: .; clone size: few; CDR3 DNA: TGTGCCAGCAGCTTCTCCCGGACAGACATTCAGTACTTC; CDR3 protein: CASSFSRTDIQYF
V gene: TRBV4-3; J gene: TRBJ1-2; D gene: .; clone size: .; CDR3 DNA: TGCGCCAGCAGCCTTATGGGGGGGTTGGGCTACACCTTC; CDR3 protein: CASSLMGGLGYTF
V gene: TRBV7-2; J gene: TRBJ2-5; D gene: .; clone size: few; CDR3 DNA: TGTGCCAGCAGCTTTTCAGGGCAAGAGACCCAGTACTTC; CDR3 protein: CASSFSGQETQYF
V gene: TRBV29-1; J gene: TRBJ2-3; D gene: .; clone size: .; CDR3 DNA: TGCAGCGTTGGGAAGGGGCTAGCGAGGACAGATACGCAGTATTTT; CDR3 protein: CSVGKGLARTDTQYF
V gene: TRBV15; J gene: TRBJ2-5; D gene: TRBD1; clone size: few; CDR3 DNA: TGTGCCACCAGCACTGGGGTGGACAGGGGGCGCGGAGAGACCCAGTACTTC; CDR3 protein: CATSTGVDRGRGETQYF
V gene: TRBV4-2; J gene: TRBJ2-3; D gene: TRBD2; clone size: .; CDR3 DNA: TGTGCCAGCAGCGAAGGACTAGCGGGGGAAACAGATACGCAGTATTTT; CDR3 protein: CASSEGLAGETDTQYF
V gene: TRBV30; J gene: TRBJ1-2; D gene: TRBD1; clone size: few; CDR3 DNA: TGTGCCTGGAGTGTAAACAGGGGGGACTATGGCTACACCTTC; CDR3 protein: CAWSVNRGDYGYTF
V gene: TRBV5-4; J gene: TRBJ1-6; D gene: .; clone size: .; CDR3 DNA: TGTGCCAGCAGCTCACGACAGGCGGATTATTCACCCCTCCACTTT; CDR3 protein: CASSSRQADYSPLHF
V gene: TRBV7-2; J gene: TRBJ2-5; D gene: .; clone size: .; CDR3 DNA: TGTGCCAGCAGCTTAGGAGGCGGTAAAGAGACCCAGTACTTC; CDR3 protein: CASSLGGGKETQYF
V gene: TRBV18; J gene: TRBJ2-5; D gene: .; clone size: .; CDR3 DNA: TGTGCCAGCTCACCACCCGGCCAAGAGACCCAGTACTTC; CDR3 protein: CASSPPGQETQYF
V gene: TRBV4-1; J gene: TRBJ2-1; D gene: TRBD2; clone size: .; CDR3 DNA: TGCGCCAGCAGCCAAGAAACTAGCGGGGGGGCGGAGCAGTTCTTC; CDR3 protein: CASSQETSGGAEQFF
V gene: TRBV11-3; J gene: TRBJ2-3; D gene: .; clone size: few; CDR3 DNA: TGTGCCAGCAGAAAAGTGGCTAGCACAGATACGCAGTATTTT; CDR3 protein: CASRKVASTDTQYF
V gene: TRBV11-3; J gene: TRBJ2-5; D gene: .; clone size: .; CDR3 DNA: TGTGCCAGCAGTCGGGACACCCAAGAGACCCAGTACTTC; CDR3 protein: CASSRDTQETQYF
V gene: TRBV6-6; J gene: TRBJ1-2; D gene: .; clone size: .; CDR3 DNA: TGTGCCAGCAGCCCCCTGTCTCCCGGGGATGGCTACACCTTC; CDR3 protein: CASSPLSPGDGYTF